The sequence of this T cell receptor (beta chain) was determined in a study of T cell responses to AZD1222 COVID-19 vaccine. Some clones are missing from TCRdb's copy, which holds only in-frame ones; the method was immunoSEQ multiplex PCR. The sample holds 130,000 to 150,000 clones, approximately 91% seen once. Study-level findings and limits: Nearly half of the spike-specific TCRs reportedly recognize variant regions that carry no mutations.

Concerning this clone: The antigen remains unidentified.

The sequenced sample was peripheral blood, obtained 28 days after the second dose of the MenACWY control vaccine. The TCR comes from an adult who received the MenACWY meningococcal vaccine as a control.

CDR3 protein: CASSPRGEANEKLFF. CDR3 bases: TGTGCCAGCTCACCTCGGGGTGAGGCTAATGAAAAACTGTTTTTT. The V call is TRBV18, the J call TRBJ1-4; D unclear. Germline V gene sequence: CDR1 KGHSH, CDR2 LQKENI. The CDR3 extends over 15 amino acids. Trimming pared 3 bases from V and 3 bases from J, leaving 11 bases between.